The 8 T cell receptor beta chains reported below all come from one sample, sequenced in a study of response to subunit inactivated influenza vaccine. Each CDR3 protein is one row after TCRdb ran MiXCR on the RT-PCR reads. The repertoire has 530,000 or so distinct CDR3 sequences, 12% of them found once; the top ten carry more than 8.5%. The material sequenced was PBMCs from blood, taken on the day of vaccination. These receptors were obtained from a man aged 45 to 65 who received an inactivated influenza vaccine.

This clonotype was counted at least ten times. The chain employs TRBV2 and TRBJ2-5; TRBD1 matches at 8 bases. The CDR3 spans 16 residues. Germline trimming cut 7 bases from V and 7 bases from J; bases unmatched to any gene: 17. Germline V CDR1 and CDR2: SNHLY, FYNNEI. CDR3 sequence: CASNQGQGPTKVTQYF. CDR3 coding DNA: TGTGCCAGCAACCAAGGACAGGGCCCTACAAAAGTGACCCAGTACTTC.

This chain links TRBV12-3 or TRBV12-4 with TRBJ2-1; 13 nucleotides align to TRBD2. The CDR3 contains 18 residues. Trimming removed 1 base from V and 9 bases from J; junction bases left unmatched: 12. CDR3 sequence (DNA): TGTGCCAGCAGTTTAGAGGTCACTAGCGGGGGGGAGTTCACTGAGCAGTTCTTC. It yields the protein CASSLEVTSGGEFTEQFF.

The gene calls are TRBV10-3 and TRBJ1-2; D call uncertain. This CDR3 spans 12 amino acids. The germline gives CDR1 ENHRY, CDR2 SYGVKD. V was clipped by 5 bases and J by 4 bases, with 8 bases between them. This CDR3 is CAISPGTYGYTF. CDR3 coding DNA: TGTGCCATCAGTCCCGGAACCTATGGCTACACCTTC.

V is TRBV5-1 and J is TRBJ1-1; D gene ambiguous. The length of the CDR3 is 15 residues. V lost 5 bases and J 0 bases, leaving 14 bases between the germline ends. From germline, CDR1 is SGHRS and CDR2 YFSETQ. The CDR3 bases are TGCGCCAGCAGGGTGGAGCCCTGGGTGAACACTGAAGCTTTCTTT. It specifies CASRVEPWVNTEAFF.

This clonotype was seen only a few times. This chain uses TRBV29-1 with TRBJ1-5, with 7 positions matching TRBD1. This CDR3 contains 13 residues. CDR1 and CDR2 from the germline V gene are SQVTM and ANQGSEA. The V and J ends lost 5 bases and 4 bases, in that order; junction bases with no gene match: 5. The CDR3 is CSVRQGENQPQHF. CDR3 sequence (DNA): TGCAGCGTTCGACAGGGTGAAAATCAGCCCCAGCATTTT.

This clonotype was counted between two and nine times. The CDR3 spells CASSQRGTRDPYQETQYF. The CDR3 region has the DNA TGTGCCAGCAGCCAGAGAGGGACTAGGGACCCGTACCAAGAGACCCAGTACTTC. V gene TRBV3-1 combines with J gene TRBJ2-5; 8 bases map to TRBD2. The length of the CDR3 is 18 residues. From germline, CDR1 is LGHDT and CDR2 YNNKEL (reference sequence). Trimming took 3 bases from V and 0 from J; bases not matched to a gene: 12.

This clonotype was observed at least ten times. The V and J genes are TRBV20-1 and TRBJ2-3, with 9 bases fitting TRBD2. The germline V gene encodes CDR1 DFQATT and CDR2 SNEGSKA (reference sequence). V gave up 0 bases and J gave up 0 bases; unmatched junction bases: 4. The CDR3 loop spans 16 amino acids. The CDR3 nucleotides read TGCAGTGCTAGAGATCGGCTAGCGGGGAGCACAGATACGCAGTATTTT. This encodes CSARDRLAGSTDTQYF.

V usage is TRBV29-1 and J usage is TRBJ2-4, with D perhaps matching TRBD1 (6 bases). Germline V CDR1 and CDR2: SQVTM, ANQGSEA. The CDR3 is 12 amino acids. V was cut by 4 bases and J by 10 bases, with 14 bases left in between. The CDR3 DNA sequence: TGCAGCGTTGTATCACAGGGAATGATTCAGTACTTC. Its translation is CSVVSQGMIQYF.